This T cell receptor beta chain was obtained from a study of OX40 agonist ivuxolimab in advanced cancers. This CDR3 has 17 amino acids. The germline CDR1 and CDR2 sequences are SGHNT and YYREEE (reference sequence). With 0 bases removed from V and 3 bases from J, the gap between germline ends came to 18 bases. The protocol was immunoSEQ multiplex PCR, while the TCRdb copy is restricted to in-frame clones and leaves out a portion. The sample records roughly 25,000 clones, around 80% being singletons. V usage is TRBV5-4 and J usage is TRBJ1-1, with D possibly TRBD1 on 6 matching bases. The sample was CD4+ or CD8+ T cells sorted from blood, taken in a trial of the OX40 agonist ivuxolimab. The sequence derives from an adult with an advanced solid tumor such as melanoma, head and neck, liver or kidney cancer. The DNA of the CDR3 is TGTGCCAGCAGCTTGGTCGCAGGGGCTAGCCCGGACACTGAAGCTTTCTTT. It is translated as CASSLVAGASPDTEAFF.